These T cell receptor beta chains were read from a single sample in a study of cytomegalovirus exposure and HLA in healthy donors. The method was immunoSEQ multiplex PCR; TCRdb's version includes in-frame clones alone and lacks a portion of them. The sample carries more than 95,000 clones, 81% recorded once. What was sequenced was PBMCs. These receptor sequences come from a woman in her thirties in good health and CMV-seronegative. The CDR3 runs from the conserved cysteine through the conserved F or W. D genes are given only for firm matches. Expanded clones are given a class, and other clones once, few, many or no size at all.

J: TRBJ2-7
size: few
V: TRBV6-5
length: 14
D: NA
DNA: TGTGCCAGCAGTCCCGACAGCAGACCCTACGAGCAGTACTTC
CDR3: CASSPDSRPYEQYF

J: TRBJ2-5
size: once
V: TRBV2
length: 14
D: NA
DNA: TGTGCCAGCAGTACGGACTTGTTTCAAGAGACCCAGTACTTC
CDR3: CASSTDLFQETQYF

J: TRBJ2-4
size: NA
V: TRBV19
length: 13
D: NA
DNA: TGTGCCAGTATGCAAACAGAAGTATCCATTCAGTACTTC
CDR3: CASMQTEVSIQYF

J: TRBJ1-5
size: NA
V: TRBV5-5
length: 16
D: TRBD1
DNA: TGTGCCAGCAGCCTGACAGGGGGCGATAGCAATCAGCCCCAGCATTTT
CDR3: CASSLTGGDSNQPQHF

J: TRBJ2-1
size: NA
V: TRBV7-9
length: 12
D: NA
DNA: TGTTCCAGCAGCTTAGACCGGGGTGAGCAGTTCTTC
CDR3: CSSSLDRGEQFF

J: TRBJ1-2
size: NA
V: TRBV6-6
length: 13
D: TRBD1
DNA: TGTGCCAGCAGTCTTGGACAGGGTCATGGCTACACCTTC
CDR3: CASSLGQGHGYTF

J: TRBJ1-1
size: NA
V: TRBV10-2
length: 14
D: TRBD1
DNA: TGCGCCAGCAGGGGACAGGGGGGATACACTGAAGCTTTCTTT
CDR3: CASRGQGGYTEAFF

J: TRBJ2-6
size: NA
V: TRBV10-3
length: 14
D: NA
DNA: TGTGCCATCACCGCGGATTCTGGGGCCAACGTCCTGACTTTC
CDR3: CAITADSGANVLTF

J: TRBJ1-5
size: NA
V: TRBV28
length: 13
D: TRBD1
DNA: TGTGCCAGCCTGACAGGGGATTGGCAGCCCCAGCATTTT
CDR3: CASLTGDWQPQHF

J: TRBJ2-2
size: NA
V: TRBV19
length: 15
D: TRBD1
DNA: TGTGCCAGTAGTTGGTCAGGGGGGAACACCGGGGAGCTGTTTTTT
CDR3: CASSWSGGNTGELFF

J: TRBJ1-5
size: NA
V: TRBV11-2
length: 13
D: NA
DNA: TGTGCCAGCAGCTTAGATTCGCGCCAGCCCCAGCATTTT
CDR3: CASSLDSRQPQHF

J: TRBJ2-7
size: once
V: TRBV28
length: 12
D: NA
DNA: TGTGCCAGCAGTTTATCCAGATACGAGCAGTACTTC
CDR3: CASSLSRYEQYF

J: TRBJ1-1
size: NA
V: TRBV9
length: 15
D: NA
DNA: TGTGCCAGCAGCGTAGGGGGCGGGGTAAACACTGAAGCTTTCTTT
CDR3: CASSVGGGVNTEAFF

J: TRBJ2-1
size: NA
V: TRBV27
length: 15
D: NA
DNA: TGTGCCAGCAGTTTGAGTAGCTCTTCAAGCAATGAGCAGTTCTTC
CDR3: CASSLSSSSSNEQFF

J: TRBJ2-5
size: NA
V: TRBV5-1
length: 16
D: TRBD2
DNA: TGCGCCAGCAGCGGATCCGGGACTAGAAGCCAGGAGACCCAGTACTTC
CDR3: CASSGSGTRSQETQYF

J: TRBJ2-2
size: NA
V: TRBV7-8
length: 16
D: NA
DNA: TGTGCCAGCAGCTTCAGGCAGGGGGGATACACCGGGGAGCTGTTTTTT
CDR3: CASSFRQGGYTGELFF

J: TRBJ1-1
size: NA
V: TRBV11-2
length: 13
D: NA
DNA: TGTGCCAGCAGCTTAGATCAGGGGCGTGAAGCTTTCTTT
CDR3: CASSLDQGREAFF

J: TRBJ2-7
size: NA
V: TRBV7-9
length: 12
D: TRBD2
DNA: TGTGCCAGCAGCCCGGGGGGCTACGAGCAGTACTTC
CDR3: CASSPGGYEQYF

J: TRBJ2-5
size: NA
V: TRBV18
length: 16
D: NA
DNA: TGTGCCAGCTCACCACTATCCAGCGGAGCCGGGGAGACCCAGTACTTC
CDR3: CASSPLSSGAGETQYF

J: TRBJ2-5
size: NA
V: TRBV15
length: 17
D: TRBD2
DNA: TGTGCCACCAGCAGGGCGGGACTAGCGGGACCGGGGGAGACCCAGTACTTC
CDR3: CATSRAGLAGPGETQYF

J: TRBJ2-7
size: NA
V: TRBV2
length: 14
D: NA
DNA: TGTGCCAGCAAAACGAGGGTAAGCACGAACGAGCAGTACTTC
CDR3: CASKTRVSTNEQYF

J: TRBJ2-3
size: once
V: TRBV7-2
length: 14
D: NA
DNA: TGTGCCAGCAGCTTAAGCGGTTACACAGATACGCAGTATTTT
CDR3: CASSLSGYTDTQYF

J: TRBJ1-6
size: NA
V: TRBV19
length: 16
D: NA
DNA: TGTGCCAGTAGTACCCGGGGGGGGTCAGATAATTCACCCCTCCACTTT
CDR3: CASSTRGGSDNSPLHF

J: TRBJ2-5
size: NA
V: TRBV19
length: 14
D: TRBD2
DNA: TGTGCCAGTAATGGCGGGGGGATTCGAGAGACCCAGTACTTC
CDR3: CASNGGGIRETQYF